This TCR beta chain was sequenced during a study of robustness of blood B and T cell sequencing (dated 2018 in TCRdb). At the level of the whole study: The goal of the study was to find out how much peripheral blood is required to reliably describe the TCRbeta and IgG repertoires of an individual. As technical replicates, two replicate TCRbeta cDNA libraries were made from one shared RNA pool taken from a single 10 ml draw. In each of the ten independently drawn blood samples, both the TCRbeta and the IgG repertoires were quantified.

Results the study describes overall, beyond this receptor: Pooling tubes did not increase the overlap of rare TCRbeta clonotypes, which implies that much larger blood volumes would be needed to capture rare TCRbeta clonotypes. The 1,000 most abundant TCRbeta clonotypes from the pooled draws were found in every single 10 ml sample. Coverage of the top 10,000 TCRbeta clonotypes approached saturation when 3 or 4 tubes (30-40 ml blood) were combined. A full plateau was not reached by TCRbeta rarefaction curves, suggesting under-sequencing or many low-abundance clonotypes. Immediate fractionation was required for EDTA tubes, so the use of EDTA tubes in multi-site collections was limited. Evidence of cross-contamination, likely from batch processing, showed up in one pair of TCRbeta libraries, so the UMI-sequence pairs shared by that pair of libraries were removed. When technical replicate libraries were compared, more than 85% of the top 10,000 TCRbeta clonotypes in one library also turned up in the other.

TCRbeta repertoires were quantified from mRNA rather than genomic DNA, which captures expressed receptors. Without cell sorting, buffy coat leukocytes were collected into Trizol, and RNA was extracted using the Direct-zol RNA MiniPrep Plus kit. EDTA blood tubes were spun right away at 4 degrees C to separate plasma, buffy coat and red blood cells. The library was made by PCR. TCRdb names Illumina MiSeq as the instrument used. SMARTScribe reverse transcriptase and a 5' template-switch oligo, by which a universal priming site was added, were used for cDNA synthesis. Each cDNA molecule was tagged by a 12-nucleotide random unique molecular identifier (UMI) carried on the template-switch oligo. During reverse transcription, TCRbeta transcripts were targeted using chain-specific reverse primers. Uracil DNA glycosylase treatment removed residual template-switch adapters, and cDNA was purified with a Qiagen MinElute kit. For the first PCR, KAPA HiFi HotStart ReadyMix was used for around 25 cycles, with amplification split across four 50 ul reactions containing step-out primers. Products of the first-round PCR were gel-purified before additional amplification. Illumina Nextera adapters were attached in a second PCR of approximately 8 cycles, and the libraries were then purified and pooled. For each TCRbeta molecule, the UMI barcode was captured by a 50-nucleotide 5' read. Processing in the source paper ran as follows. The MIGEC toolkit was used to group reads by UMI into consensus reads. Final reads were produced by merging forward and reverse consensus reads with PEAR. Identical UMI-sequence pairs found in more than one library were treated as cross-sample contamination and removed by a custom decontamination script. MIGMAP, a wrapper around IgBLAST, was used for V(D)J assignment and CDR3 extraction. A TCR clonotype was defined as sharing the same V gene, J gene and CDR3 amino acid sequence, and CDR1 and CDR2 were not sequenced. Clones were called with MiXCR by TCRdb after fastp trimmed the public reads at Q25, and only in-frame beta chains were retained. Merged by CDR3 protein, the rows form single entries marked with the most common genes and DNA. V and J calls and clone size were set by TCRdb, not the authors. This sample has about 4,000 distinct CDR3 sequences in its table, and 45% to 60% of those were observed once. Jointly, the top ten make up 20% to 25% of the sample.

With respect to this clonotype: Its specific antigen is unknown. Per-base qualities were not stored, and no clone one base away is much larger.

The germline V gene yields SGHRS for CDR1 and YFSETQ for CDR2. The CDR3 measures 13 amino acids from cysteine to phenylalanine. Solely the CDR3 DNA is kept, with 39 bases framed from the first base. V was cut back by 5 bases and J by 8 bases, leaving a gap of 16 bases between them. The sequence joins TRBV5-1 to TRBJ1-2; tentative D gene TRBD1, with 5 bases matching. The sequenced material came from peripheral blood. The sequence came from a human donor in good health. The DNA sequence is given as TGCGCCAGCAGTCCAGGGAGACAAGACGGCTACACCTTC. Its translation reads: CASSPGRQDGYTF.